Below, 10 T cell receptor beta chains from the same sample are listed, as sequenced in a study of early T cells in non-severe SARS-CoV-2 infection. TCRdb ran MiXCR on the 5' RACE reads and lists one entry per CDR3 protein. The data show 50,000 to 80,000 distinct CDR3 sequences, more than 4% seen once. Source material: whole blood. These receptors all stem from an adult who was a healthcare worker with PCR-confirmed SARS-CoV-2 infection or an uninfected control (not recorded which).

This clonotype was seen a few times. The chain couples TRBV13 to TRBJ1-6; 12 bases line up with TRBD1. V shed 4 bases and J 15 bases; nucleotides not matched to a gene: 13. This CDR3 comprises 16 residues. Germline CDR1 reads PRHDT; CDR2 reads FYEKMQ (reference sequence). The CDR3 nucleotides are TGTGCCAGCAGCTATGGGACCGGGACAGGGGGCGCCTACCTCCACTTT. Amino acids: CASSYGTGTGGAYLHF.

This clonotype has only a few counts. The rearrangement links TRBV7-2 to TRBJ2-7, with 12 bases fitting TRBD2. Per germline, CDR1 SGHTA and CDR2 FQGNSA. The CDR3 runs 16 residues. The junction had 6 bases not matched to a gene; V was cut back by 4 bases and J by 2 bases. The CDR3 DNA reads TGTGCCAGCAGCTGGTCTAGCGGGGGGGTGACCTACGAGCAGTACTTC. Its protein is CASSWSSGGVTYEQYF.

In this sample, this clonotype turned up many times. V and J are TRBV5-5 and TRBJ1-1; 7 bases map to TRBD1. The length of the CDR3 is 16 residues. The J segment lost 1 base and the V segment lost 4 bases, leaving 10 bases of the junction unmatched. Germline V gene sequence: CDR1 SGHKS, CDR2 YYEKEE (reference sequence). The CDR3: CASSPDRVGWNTEAFF. The CDR3 DNA reads as TGTGCCAGCAGCCCCGACAGGGTCGGTTGGAACACTGAAGCTTTCTTT.

At least ten counts were recorded for this clonotype. J is TRBJ2-1 and V is TRBV6-1; 10 bases fit TRBD2. Germline CDR1 is MNHNS and CDR2 is SASEGT. V lost 7 bases and J lost 6; bases outside the gene matches: 6. The CDR3 is made up of 14 amino acids. The CDR3 DNA reads as TGTGCCAGCATACCTAGCGGGAGCCGCAATGAGCAGTTCTTC. Residues: CASIPSGSRNEQFF.

J is TRBJ1-1 and V is TRBV29-1; perhaps TRBD1 as D (5 bases). CDR1 SQVTM and CDR2 ANQGSEA come from the germline V gene. There are 10 residues in the CDR3. Trimming shortened V by 5 bases and J by 6 bases, and 7 bases separated the two germline ends. DNA for the CDR3: TGCAGCGTTCAAGGGGCTGAAGCTTTCTTT. It encodes CSVQGAEAFF. The complete variable domain, with remaining parts taken from reference TRBV29-1 and TRBJ1-1, reads SAVISQKPSRDICQRGTSLTIQCQVDSQVTMMFWYRQQPGQSLTLIATANQGSEATYESGFVIDKFPISRPNLTFSTLTVSNMSPEDSSIYLCSVQGAEAFFGQGTRLTVV.

The V and J genes are TRBV10-3 and TRBJ2-1, with D possibly matching TRBD2 (6 bases). The CDR3 is made up of 14 amino acids. Germline V gene data show CDR1 as ENHRY and CDR2 as SYGVKD. Trimming left V 8 bases short and J 3 bases short, with 14 bases between. In DNA, the CDR3 is TGTGCCATCCTAGATAGCGGTCTCTACAATGAGCAGTTCTTC. Encoded protein: CAILDSGLYNEQFF.

This chain joins TRBV29-1 and TRBJ2-1; maybe TRBD1 (6 bases). The V end was cut by 7 bases, the J end by 0 bases, with 13 bases between. Germline V gene data show CDR1 as SQVTM and CDR2 as ANQGSEA. This CDR3 spans 14 amino acids. Written as DNA, the CDR3 is TGCAGCGACCTACAGGGTCCCTCCTACAATGAGCAGTTCTTC. Protein product: CSDLQGPSYNEQFF.

This clonotype was seen only a few times. The V and J genes are TRBV6-6 and TRBJ2-7; TRBD2 matches at 13 bases. This CDR3 has 15 amino acids. Losses at the gene ends were 5 bases for V and 5 bases for J; bases not matched to a gene: 6. Germline loops: CDR1 MNHNY, CDR2 SVGAGI (reference sequence). CDR3 amino acids: CASSPAGLAGDEQYF. DNA for the CDR3: TGTGCCAGCAGTCCGGCTGGACTAGCGGGGGACGAGCAGTACTTC.

In this sample, this clonotype turned up a few times. J is TRBJ1-1 and V is TRBV10-3; possible D gene TRBD1, 6 bases. From germline, CDR1 is ENHRY and CDR2 SYGVKD. The CDR3 extends over 13 amino acids. Trimming left V 0 bases short and J 9 bases short, with 11 bases between. CDR3 in amino acids: CAISESTGRQAFF. CDR3 DNA sequence: TGTGCCATCAGTGAGTCGACAGGTCGCCAAGCTTTCTTT.

In its sample, this clonotype was seen many times. V is TRBV29-1 and J is TRBJ2-3, with D maybe TRBD2 (6 bases). The CDR3 is 14 residues long. V was cut by 3 bases and J by 4 bases, with 14 bases left in between. The germline CDR1 and CDR2 sequences are SQVTM and ANQGSEA. The CDR3 coding sequence is TGCAGCGTTGACACTAGCCCCTCCGCAGATACGCAGTATTTT. Its protein is CSVDTSPSADTQYF.